This is a list of T cell receptor beta chains from one sample in a study of T cells in Graves' hyperthyroidism and ophthalmopathy. TCRdb passed the multiplex PCR reads through MiXCR, listing each CDR3 protein once. The table shows about 840,000 distinct CDR3 sequences, with roughly 40% occurring only once. Sample: blood. These TCRs come from a man younger than 30 with Graves' hyperthyroidism. CDR3s include the opening cysteine and the closing phenylalanine or tryptophan. The order of the fields is J gene, V gene, CDR3 protein.

TRBJ2-7 | TRBV10-2 | CASSDNPEAYEQYF
TRBJ2-7 | TRBV29-1 | CSVEGGKYEQYF
TRBJ1-1 | TRBV6-2/TRBV6-3 | CASSDLTGTPEAFF
TRBJ1-4 | TRBV2 | CASNRGDEKLFF
TRBJ2-7 | TRBV5-1 | CASSWKREVTVHEQYF
TRBJ2-5 | TRBV29-1 | CSVDSSGGRETQYF
TRBJ1-5 | TRBV7-8 | CASSLRGVDQPQHF
TRBJ2-5 | TRBV7-3 | CASSLTQGQETQYF
TRBJ1-5 | TRBV15 | CATSRKGQGGQTQHF
TRBJ2-7 | TRBV20-1 | CSARSRGAIYEQYF
TRBJ1-2 | TRBV11-3 | CASKQTGRPYGYTF
TRBJ1-2 | TRBV5-4 | CASTHPPSNYGYTF
TRBJ2-5 | TRBV12-3/TRBV12-4 | CASSLESGGKRETQYF
TRBJ1-1 | TRBV20-1 | CSAGDYRDFKGAFF
TRBJ1-6 | TRBV5-1 | CASSFWGSDSPLHF
TRBJ2-1 | TRBV9 | CASSGRESSYNEQFF
TRBJ1-5 | TRBV19 | CASSIQGTGGDQPQHF
TRBJ1-2 | TRBV6-1 | CASRQGSWYGYTF